The following is a TCR beta chain sequence with its context. Its antigen remains unknown. Unsorted bulk tissue, 20-30 mg of it, served as the source for co-extraction of RNA and DNA. Constant-region priming of approximately 500 ng total RNA yielded TCR beta cDNA. Sequencing libraries for TCR beta derived from three nested multiplex PCR rounds that used slightly modified ARM-PCR. In the first two PCR rounds, TRBV1-TRBV30 forward primers were paired with a C-beta reverse primer, and each round lasted approximately 9 cycles. TCRdb reanalysed the multiplex PCR reads using MiXCR and keeps one entry per CDR3 protein. The table has 85,000 to 100,000 distinct CDR3 sequences, roughly 70% seen once; the top ten hold about 27%. Trimming took 3 bases from V and 7 from J, leaving 9 bases between them. This CDR3 comprises 12 residues. Germline V gives CDR1 GTSNPN, CDR2 SVGIG (reference sequence). These data come from a study of tumor-infiltrating lymphocytes in primary liver carcinoma.

Study observations and caveats: Tumor-adjacent and tumor-blood pairs shared a smaller degree of overlap than tumor region pairs.

The chain links TRBV30 to TRBJ2-2; D uncertain. The sequence was obtained from a man aged 35-49 years with primary liver carcinoma and hepatitis B virus infection. Sequencing was performed on tumor-adjacent normal liver tissue. CDR3 coding DNA: TGTGCCTGGAGCCGACGGAGCGGGGAGCTGTTTTTT. The encoded protein is CAWSRRSGELFF.